This entry concerns a single TCR beta chain. Antigen specificity is unknown. This sample is drawn from a study of CD4 T cells in relation to SARS-CoV-2 and coronaviruses. The germline gives CDR1 SGHAT, CDR2 FQNNGV. With V trimmed by 2 bases and J by 3 bases, 6 bases remained unmatched. This CDR3 region has 16 residues. Sequencing was performed with immunoSEQ multiplex PCR; in TCRdb, only in-frame clones are kept and a portion is missing. Found here are 15,000 to 25,000 clones, almost 75% of them singletons; the top ten hold over 20%. Before the COVID-19 pandemic, during about 2010-2018, CD4+ T cells were taken from unexposed donors. The cells were cultured for about 10 days before CD4+ T cells were isolated.

Sequencing used CD4+ T cells from PBMCs, cultured in vitro. The chain has TRBV11-2 and TRBJ1-3; TRBD1 aligns across 8 bases. This TCR came from a human donor in good health. CDR3 DNA sequence: TGTGCCAGCAGCTTAAGTAGGACAGGGCTTGGAAACACCATATATTTT. This encodes CASSLSRTGLGNTIYF.